Following are 4 T cell receptor beta chains from one sample sequenced in a study of T cells in Graves' hyperthyroidism and ophthalmopathy. There were TCR beta CDR3 regions amplified from RNA transcripts. HTBI primers were the set used in a first-round RT-PCR of the TCR CDR3. TCRdb itself ran the multiplex PCR reads through MiXCR, one entry per CDR3 protein. Of some 490,000 distinct CDR3 sequences in the sample, under 25% were seen once. Material for sequencing was blood. The receptors here all came from a woman aged 70-85 years with Graves' ophthalmopathy.

J is TRBJ2-7 and V is TRBV20-1, with 10 bases lining up with TRBD2. The CDR3 loop spans 15 amino acids. Germline V gene sequence: CDR1 DFQATT, CDR2 SNEGSKA (reference sequence). V shed 1 base, J shed 0 bases, and the junction held 3 bases outside the gene matches. CDR3: CSARVSGRASYEQYF. The CDR3 region has the DNA TGCAGTGCTAGAGTAAGCGGGAGGGCCTCCTACGAGCAGTACTTC.

This clonotype was recorded a few times. The chain recombines TRBV20-1 with TRBJ2-2, with 7 positions matching TRBD2. Germline V gene sequence: CDR1 DFQATT, CDR2 SNEGSKA (reference sequence). This CDR3 spans 16 amino acids. Trimming at V came to 6 bases and at J to 3 bases, leaving 13 bases not matched to a gene. For the CDR3, the DNA is TGCAGTGCCACGTCCCTGGCGGGAGTGGACACCGGGGAGCTGTTTTTT. Translating gives CSATSLAGVDTGELFF.

This clonotype was counted only a few times. The rearrangement joins TRBV6-2 or TRBV6-3 to TRBJ2-3; D possibly matches TRBD1 or TRBD2 (6 bases each). From germline, CDR1 is MNHEY and CDR2 SVGEGT. V lost 7 bases and J 4 bases, leaving 15 bases between the germline ends. This CDR3 is built from 14 residues. CDR3 residues: CASTERGASDTQYF. CDR3 DNA: TGTGCCAGCACAGAAAGGGGGGCTTCAGATACGCAGTATTTT.

The chain carries TRBV27 and TRBJ1-5, with no clear D. V was pared by 3 bases and J by 5 bases, with 11 bases between. The germline V gene encodes CDR1 MNHEY and CDR2 SMNVEV (reference sequence). The CDR3 spans 14 residues. The CDR3 loop reads CASSFSWADQPQHF. DNA for the CDR3: TGTGCCAGCAGTTTCTCCTGGGCAGATCAGCCCCAGCATTTT.